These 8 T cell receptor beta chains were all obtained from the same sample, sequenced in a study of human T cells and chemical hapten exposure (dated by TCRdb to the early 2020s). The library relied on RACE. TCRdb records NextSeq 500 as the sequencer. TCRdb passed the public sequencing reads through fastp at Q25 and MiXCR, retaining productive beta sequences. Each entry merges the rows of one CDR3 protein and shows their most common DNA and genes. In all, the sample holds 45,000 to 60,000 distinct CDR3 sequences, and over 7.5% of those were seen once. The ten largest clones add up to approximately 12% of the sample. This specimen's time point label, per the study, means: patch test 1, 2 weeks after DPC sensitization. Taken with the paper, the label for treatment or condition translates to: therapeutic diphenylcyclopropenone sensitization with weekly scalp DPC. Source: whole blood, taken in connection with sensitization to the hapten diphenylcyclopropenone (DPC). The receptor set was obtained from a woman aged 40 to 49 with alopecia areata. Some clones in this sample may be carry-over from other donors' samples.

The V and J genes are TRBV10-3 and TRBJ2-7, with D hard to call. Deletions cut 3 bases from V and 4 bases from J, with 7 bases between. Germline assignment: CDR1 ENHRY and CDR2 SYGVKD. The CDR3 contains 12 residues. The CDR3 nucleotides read TGTGCCATCAGTGATATCAGTTACGAGCAGTACTTC. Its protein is CAISDISYEQYF.

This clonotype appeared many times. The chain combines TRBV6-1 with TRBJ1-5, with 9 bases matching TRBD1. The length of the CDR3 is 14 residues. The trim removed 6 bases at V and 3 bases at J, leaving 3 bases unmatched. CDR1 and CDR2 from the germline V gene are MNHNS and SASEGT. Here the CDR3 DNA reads TGTGCCAGCAGAGGGACAGGGCCCAATCAGCCCCAGCATTTT. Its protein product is CASRGTGPNQPQHF.

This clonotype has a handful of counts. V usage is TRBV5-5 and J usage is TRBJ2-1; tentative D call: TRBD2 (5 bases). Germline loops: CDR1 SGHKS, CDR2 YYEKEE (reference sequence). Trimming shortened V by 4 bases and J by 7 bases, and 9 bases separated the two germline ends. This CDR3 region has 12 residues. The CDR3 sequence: CASSLTGNEQFF. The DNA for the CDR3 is TGTGCCAGCAGCCTGACGGGAAATGAGCAGTTCTTC.

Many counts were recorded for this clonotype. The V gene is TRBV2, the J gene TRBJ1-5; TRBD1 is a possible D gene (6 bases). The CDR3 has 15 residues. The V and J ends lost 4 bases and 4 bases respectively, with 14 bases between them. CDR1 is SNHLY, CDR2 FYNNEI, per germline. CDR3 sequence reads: CASSALGASNQPQHF. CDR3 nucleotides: TGTGCCAGCAGTGCACTGGGGGCGTCTAATCAGCCCCAGCATTTT.

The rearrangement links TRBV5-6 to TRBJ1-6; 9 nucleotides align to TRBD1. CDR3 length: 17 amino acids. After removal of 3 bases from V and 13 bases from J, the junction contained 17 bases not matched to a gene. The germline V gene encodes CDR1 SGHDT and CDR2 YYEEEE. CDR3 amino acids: CASSSVTRDRAAAPLHF. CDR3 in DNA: TGTGCCAGCAGCTCTGTAACAAGGGACAGGGCCGCGGCGCCCCTCCACTTT.

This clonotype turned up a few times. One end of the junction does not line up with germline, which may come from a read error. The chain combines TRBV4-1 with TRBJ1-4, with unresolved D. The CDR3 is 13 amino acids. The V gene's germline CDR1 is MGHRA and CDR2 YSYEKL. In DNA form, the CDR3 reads TGCGCCAGCACCCAAAGCCAGAGTGAAAAACTGTTTTTT. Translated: CASTQSQSEKLFF.

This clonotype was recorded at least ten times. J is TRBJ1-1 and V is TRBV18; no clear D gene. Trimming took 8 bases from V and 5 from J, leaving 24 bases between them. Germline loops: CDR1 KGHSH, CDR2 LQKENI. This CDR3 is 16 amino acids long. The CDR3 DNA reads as TGTGCCAGCCTCGCTTCCGCGTTGGGAGGAGGTACTGAAGCTTTCTTT. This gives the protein CASLASALGGGTEAFF. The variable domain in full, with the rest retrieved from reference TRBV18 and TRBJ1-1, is NAGVMQNPRHLVRRRGQEARLRCSPMKGHSHVYWYRQLPEEGLKFMVYLQKENIIDESGMPKERFSAEFPKEGPSILRIQQVVRGDSAAYFCASLASALGGGTEAFFGQGTRLTVV.

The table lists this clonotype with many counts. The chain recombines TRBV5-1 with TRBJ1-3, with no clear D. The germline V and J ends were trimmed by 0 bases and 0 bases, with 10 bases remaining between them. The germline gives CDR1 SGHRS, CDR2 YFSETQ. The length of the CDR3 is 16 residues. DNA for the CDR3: TGCGCCAGCAGCTTGGATGGCGGAACCTCTGGAAACACCATATATTTT. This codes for CASSLDGGTSGNTIYF.